What follows are 20 T cell receptor beta chains derived from one specimen sequenced in a study of blood T cell repertoires in COVID-19. Here immunoSEQ multiplex PCR was the method, and the copy in TCRdb shows in-frame clones only, minus some. The table lists about 110,000 clones, about 83% of them singletons, with less than 5% in the top ten. The sequencing input was peripheral blood. These receptors were obtained from a woman aged 70-85 years with acute or convalescent COVID-19.

The rearrangement links TRBV10-1 to TRBJ2-2, with 10 bases matching TRBD1. CDR3 size: 17 residues. V gave up 6 bases and J gave up 3 bases; unmatched junction bases: 10. Germline-derived CDR1 and CDR2 are WNHNN and SYGVQD (reference sequence). The CDR3 DNA reads as TGCGCCAGCAGCCCCGGGACAGGGGAAAAGGACACCGGGGAGCTGTTTTTT. The encoded protein is CASSPGTGEKDTGELFF.

This chain joins TRBV28 and TRBJ2-7, with 8 bases matching TRBD1. The germline V gene encodes CDR1 MDHEN and CDR2 SYDVKM. This CDR3 is built from 13 residues. Unmatched junction bases numbered 9, after V lost 10 bases and J lost 4 bases. The CDR3 DNA reads TGTGCCACCTTTGCAGGGGGCCTGTACGAGCAGTACTTC. This gives the protein CATFAGGLYEQYF.

The V and J genes are TRBV7-2 and TRBJ1-5, with 9 positions matching TRBD1. Germline lookup yields CDR1 SGHTA and CDR2 FQGNSA. Unmatched junction bases numbered 4, after V lost 1 base and J lost 6 bases. The CDR3 consists of 15 residues. CDR3 amino acids: CASSLGGTGLQPQHF. The CDR3 nucleotides are TGTGCCAGCAGCTTAGGGGGGACAGGGCTTCAGCCCCAGCATTTT.

J is TRBJ1-6 and V is TRBV6-5; 9 bases are shared with TRBD1. The V and J ends lost 5 bases and 6 bases, in that order; junction bases with no gene match: 5. CDR1 and CDR2 (germline): MNHEY, SVGAGI. CDR3 length: 15 amino acids. CDR3 region: CASSNRQGVNSPLHF. The CDR3 nucleotides read TGTGCCAGCAGTAATCGACAGGGGGTTAATTCACCCCTCCACTTT.

The chain uses TRBV28 and TRBJ2-3; 11 bases match TRBD2. The CDR3 contains 14 residues. Germline V gene sequence: CDR1 MDHEN, CDR2 SYDVKM. Germline trimming cut 2 bases from V and 12 bases from J; bases unmatched to any gene: 7. The CDR3 here is CASSLLQTSGSQYF. The CDR3 nucleotides are TGTGCCAGCAGTTTACTCCAAACTAGCGGGAGTCAGTATTTT.

The chain combines TRBV28 with TRBJ1-4; D is ambiguous. This CDR3 has 12 amino acids. Trimming removed 9 bases from V and 0 bases from J, with 5 bases in between. Germline V lookup: CDR1 MDHEN, CDR2 SYDVKM. CDR3: CARLATNEKLFF. The CDR3 DNA reads as TGTGCCAGACTTGCAACTAATGAAAAACTGTTTTTT.

This clone was recorded only once. The chain uses TRBV7-3 and TRBJ2-2; no definite D call. This CDR3 is built from 14 residues. Trimming cost V 2 bases and J 3 bases, with 7 bases left between them. Germline values: CDR1 SGHTA, CDR2 FQGTGA. As DNA, the CDR3 is TGTGCCAGCAGCTTACACCGGGACACCGGGGAGCTGTTTTTT. Translation gives CASSLHRDTGELFF.

This sequence joins TRBV18 and TRBJ1-1, with 9 positions matching TRBD1. From germline, CDR1 is KGHSH and CDR2 LQKENI. There are 15 residues in the CDR3. Trimming cost V 2 bases and J 6 bases; bases outside gene matches: 7. The CDR3: CASSPTTGGEAEAFF. The CDR3 region has the DNA TGTGCCAGCTCACCAACCACAGGGGGCGAAGCTGAAGCTTTCTTT.

This clone was seen a few times. The chain has TRBV19 and TRBJ1-5; TRBD1 matches 9 bases. Germline CDR1 LNHDA, CDR2 SQIVND (reference sequence). CDR3 length: 15 residues. V was clipped by 7 bases and J by 2 bases; unmatched bases: 6. The CDR3 loop is CASKQGAGGNQPQHF. The CDR3 coding sequence is TGTGCCAGTAAACAGGGGGCCGGGGGCAATCAGCCCCAGCATTTT.

This chain connects TRBV28 to TRBJ1-1; D is perhaps TRBD1 (6 bases). CDR1 is MDHEN, CDR2 SYDVKM, per germline. The CDR3 totals 13 residues. The V end lost 5 bases, the J end lost 4 bases, and 11 bases lay between the germline ends. CDR3 amino acids: CASSRGRGTEAFF. The CDR3 DNA follows: TGTGCCAGCAGTCGGGGCAGGGGCACTGAAGCTTTCTTT.

In this sample, this clone turned up once. The chain is built from TRBV14 and TRBJ2-2; D uncertain. The length of the CDR3 is 13 residues. V was trimmed by 1 base and J by 2 bases, leaving 2 bases between them. The germline V gene encodes CDR1 SGHDN and CDR2 FVKESK. CDR3 loop: CASSQVNTGELFF. The DNA of the CDR3 is TGTGCCAGCAGCCAAGTAAACACCGGGGAGCTGTTTTTT.

This clone was found once. This rearrangement joins TRBV28 to TRBJ2-5; 11 bases line up with TRBD2. The CDR3 has 16 residues. CDR1 MDHEN and CDR2 SYDVKM come from the germline V gene. Germline trimming cut 6 bases from V and 5 bases from J; bases unmatched to any gene: 11. CDR3 DNA: TGTGCCAGCAGCCCAGCGGGACTAGCGGACCGGGAGACCCAGTACTTC. Translation gives CASSPAGLADRETQYF.

The V gene is TRBV5-1, the J gene TRBJ1-6; 7 bases match TRBD1. This CDR3 has 13 amino acids. In germline, CDR1 is SGHRS, CDR2 YFSETQ. With V trimmed by 4 bases and J by 8 bases, 3 bases remained unmatched. This chain's CDR3 is CASSGDRDSPLHF. CDR3 sequence (DNA): TGCGCCAGCAGCGGTGACAGGGATTCACCCCTCCACTTT.

This chain uses TRBV10-3 with TRBJ2-3, with 12 bases identical to TRBD1. Germline V gene data show CDR1 as ENHRY and CDR2 as SYGVKD. The CDR3 totals 16 residues. The J segment lost 6 bases and the V segment lost 0 bases, leaving 4 bases of the junction unmatched. In DNA, the CDR3 is TGTGCCATCAGTGAGTCGGGACAGGGGGCATGGGATACGCAGTATTTT. This codes for CAISESGQGAWDTQYF.

This clone was found once. This chain links TRBV5-1 with TRBJ2-2; TRBD2 agrees at 7 bases. The CDR3 has 14 amino acids. Germline V gives CDR1 SGHRS, CDR2 YFSETQ. V lost 7 bases to trimming and J lost 4 bases; unmatched junction nucleotides: 7. The CDR3 sequence: CASSREAVTGELFF. As DNA, the CDR3 is TGCGCCAGCTCACGGGAGGCCGTCACCGGGGAGCTGTTTTTT.

This rearrangement joins TRBV5-5 to TRBJ1-5; tentatively, D is TRBD1 (6 bases). Germline CDR1 and CDR2: SGHKS and YYEKEE (reference sequence). This CDR3 has 15 amino acids. Trimming pared 4 bases from V and 4 bases from J, leaving 15 bases between. The CDR3 protein is CASSAGQPLNQPQHF. The CDR3 region has the DNA TGTGCCAGCAGCGCAGGACAGCCGTTAAATCAGCCCCAGCATTTT. The whole variable domain, filled in from reference TRBV5-5 and TRBJ1-5, reads DAGVTQSPTHLIKTRGQQVTLRCSPISGHKSVSWYQQVLGQGPQFIFQYYEKEERGRGNFPDRFSARQFPNYSSELNVNALLLGDSALYLCASSAGQPLNQPQHFGDGTRLSIL.

The chain uses TRBV19 and TRBJ2-2; D gene uncertain. Trimming removed 2 bases at V and 5 bases at J, with 3 bases between. The CDR3 loop spans 12 amino acids. Germline assignment: CDR1 LNHDA and CDR2 SQIVND (reference sequence). For the CDR3, the DNA is TGTGCCAGTAGTATACTTACCGGGGAGCTGTTTTTT. Amino acids: CASSILTGELFF.

The chain recombines TRBV7-9 with TRBJ2-4, with TRBD2 identical over 8 bases. Losses at the gene ends were 4 bases for V and 7 bases for J; bases not matched to a gene: 6. The CDR3 totals 14 residues. Germline CDR1 SEHNR, CDR2 FQNEAQ (reference sequence). Here the CDR3 DNA reads TGTGCCAGCAGCTCAATGACGGGAGGGAACATTCAGTACTTC. Translated: CASSSMTGGNIQYF.

This chain joins TRBV15 and TRBJ2-5; TRBD1 is a possible D gene (6 bases). The germline V gene encodes CDR1 LNHNV and CDR2 YYDKDF (reference sequence). V gave up 4 bases and J gave up 0 bases, with 12 bases separating them. This CDR3 contains 15 residues. CDR3 bases: TGTGCCACCAGCATTAGAACAGGGAACCAAGAGACCCAGTACTTC. Protein sequence: CATSIRTGNQETQYF.

V usage is TRBV28 and J usage is TRBJ1-5; 8 nucleotides match TRBD1. CDR3 length equals 15 residues. Looked up from germline, CDR1 is MDHEN and CDR2 is SYDVKM. Trimming at V came to 5 bases and at J to 6 bases, leaving 9 bases not matched to a gene. DNA of the CDR3: TGTGCCAGCAGTGCCGGGACAGGACGGGGTCAGCCCCAGCATTTT. Translating it yields CASSAGTGRGQPQHF.